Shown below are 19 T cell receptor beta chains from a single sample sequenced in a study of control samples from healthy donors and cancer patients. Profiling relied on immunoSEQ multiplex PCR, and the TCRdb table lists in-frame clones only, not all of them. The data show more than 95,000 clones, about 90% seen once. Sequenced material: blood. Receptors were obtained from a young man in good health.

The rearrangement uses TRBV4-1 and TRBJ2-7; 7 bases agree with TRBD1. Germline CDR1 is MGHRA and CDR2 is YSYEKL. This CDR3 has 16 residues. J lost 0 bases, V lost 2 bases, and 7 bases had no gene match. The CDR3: CASSQHYGQASYEQYF. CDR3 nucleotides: TGCGCCAGCAGCCAACATTACGGACAGGCCTCCTACGAGCAGTACTTC.

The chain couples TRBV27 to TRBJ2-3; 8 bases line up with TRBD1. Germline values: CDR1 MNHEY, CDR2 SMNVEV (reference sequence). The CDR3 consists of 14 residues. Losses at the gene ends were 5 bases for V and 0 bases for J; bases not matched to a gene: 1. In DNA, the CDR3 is TGTGCCAGCAGTCGACAGGGGAGCACAGATACGCAGTATTTT. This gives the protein CASSRQGSTDTQYF.

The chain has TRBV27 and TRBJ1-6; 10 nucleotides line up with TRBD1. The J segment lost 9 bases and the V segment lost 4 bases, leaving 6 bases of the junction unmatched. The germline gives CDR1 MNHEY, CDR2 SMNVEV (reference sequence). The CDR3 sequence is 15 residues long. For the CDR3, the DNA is TGTGCCAGCAGTTCTGGGACAGGGGATAGTTCACCCCTCCACTTT. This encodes CASSSGTGDSSPLHF.

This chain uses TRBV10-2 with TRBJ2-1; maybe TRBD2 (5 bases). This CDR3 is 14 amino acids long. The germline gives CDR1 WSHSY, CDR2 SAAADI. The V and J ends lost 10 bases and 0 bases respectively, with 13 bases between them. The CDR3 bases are TGCGCCACCTCGAGGGATACCTCCTACAATGAGCAGTTCTTC. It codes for CATSRDTSYNEQFF.

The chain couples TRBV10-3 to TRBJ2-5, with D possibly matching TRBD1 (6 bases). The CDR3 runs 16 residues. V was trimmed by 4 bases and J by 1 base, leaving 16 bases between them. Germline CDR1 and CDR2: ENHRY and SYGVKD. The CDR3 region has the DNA TGTGCCATCAGTGCAAACAGGGACAAGCGCCAAGAGACCCAGTACTTC. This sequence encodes CAISANRDKRQETQYF.

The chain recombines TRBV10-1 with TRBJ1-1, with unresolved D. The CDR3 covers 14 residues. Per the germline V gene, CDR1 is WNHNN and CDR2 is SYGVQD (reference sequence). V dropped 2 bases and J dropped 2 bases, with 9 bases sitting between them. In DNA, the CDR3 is TGCGCCAGCAGTGAGACAAGCGGTAACACTGAAGCTTTCTTT. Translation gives CASSETSGNTEAFF.

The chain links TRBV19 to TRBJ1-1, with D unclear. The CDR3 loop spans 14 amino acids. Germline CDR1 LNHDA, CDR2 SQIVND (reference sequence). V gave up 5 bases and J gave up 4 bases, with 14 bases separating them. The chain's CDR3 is CASSPGQRTTEAFF. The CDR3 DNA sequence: TGTGCCAGTAGTCCGGGCCAAAGGACCACTGAAGCTTTCTTT.

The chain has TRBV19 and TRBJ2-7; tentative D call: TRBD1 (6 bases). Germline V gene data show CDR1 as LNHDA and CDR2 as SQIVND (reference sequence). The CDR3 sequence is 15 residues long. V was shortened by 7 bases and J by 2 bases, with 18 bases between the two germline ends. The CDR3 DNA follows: TGTGCCAGTACTCGGACAGCCGCCGAGGCCTACGAGCAGTACTTC. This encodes CASTRTAAEAYEQYF. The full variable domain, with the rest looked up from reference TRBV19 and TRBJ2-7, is DGGITQSPKYLFRKEGQNVTLSCEQNLNHDAMYWYRQDPGQGLRLIYYSQIVNDFQKGDIAEGYSVSREKKESFPLTVTSAQKNPTAFYLCASTRTAAEAYEQYFGPGTRLTVT.

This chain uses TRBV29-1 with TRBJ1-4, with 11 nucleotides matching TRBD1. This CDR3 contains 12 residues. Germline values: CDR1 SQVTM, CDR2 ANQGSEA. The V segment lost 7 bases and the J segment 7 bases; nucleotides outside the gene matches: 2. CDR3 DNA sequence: TGCAGCGCCGGGACAGGGGGTGAAAAACTGTTTTTT. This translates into CSAGTGGEKLFF.

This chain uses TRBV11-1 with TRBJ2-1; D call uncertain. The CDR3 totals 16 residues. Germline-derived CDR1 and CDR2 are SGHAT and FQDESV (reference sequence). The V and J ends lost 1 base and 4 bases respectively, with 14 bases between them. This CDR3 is CASSLVIGASYNEQFF. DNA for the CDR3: TGTGCCAGCAGCTTAGTAATAGGAGCTTCGTACAATGAGCAGTTCTTC.

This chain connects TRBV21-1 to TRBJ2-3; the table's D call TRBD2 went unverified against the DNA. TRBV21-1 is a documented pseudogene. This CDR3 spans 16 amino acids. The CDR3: CASSKVAGGGTDTQYF. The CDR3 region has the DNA TGTGCCAGCAGCAAAGTAGCGGGAGGGGGCACAGATACGCAGTATTTT.

This chain's CDR3 is CASTSRATNEKLFF. The CDR3 DNA follows: TGTGCCAGCACCAGCAGAGCAACTAATGAAAAACTGTTTTTT. V is TRBV5-6 and J is TRBJ1-4; D is unclear. V was cut by 6 bases and J by 0 bases, with 9 bases left in between. The germline gives CDR1 SGHDT, CDR2 YYEEEE. The CDR3 contains 14 residues. Drawing the rest from reference TRBV5-6 and TRBJ1-4, the complete variable domain is DAGVTQSPTHLIKTRGQQVTLRCSPKSGHDTVSWYQQALGQGPQFIFQYYEEEERQRGNFPDRFSGHQFPNYSSELNVNALLLGDSALYLCASTSRATNEKLFFGSGTQLSVL.

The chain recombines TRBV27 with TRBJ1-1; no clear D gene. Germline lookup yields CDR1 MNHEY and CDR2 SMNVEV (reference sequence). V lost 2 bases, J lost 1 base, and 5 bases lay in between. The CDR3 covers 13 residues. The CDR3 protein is CASSLRENTEAFF. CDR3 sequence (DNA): TGTGCCAGCAGTTTAAGGGAGAACACTGAAGCTTTCTTT.

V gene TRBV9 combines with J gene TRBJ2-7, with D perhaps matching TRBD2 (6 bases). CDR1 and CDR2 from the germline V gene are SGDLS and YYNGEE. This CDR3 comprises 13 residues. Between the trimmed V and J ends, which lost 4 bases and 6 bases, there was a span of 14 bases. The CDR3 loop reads CASSPSGLSEQYF. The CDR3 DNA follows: TGTGCCAGCAGCCCCAGCGGGTTAAGCGAGCAGTACTTC.

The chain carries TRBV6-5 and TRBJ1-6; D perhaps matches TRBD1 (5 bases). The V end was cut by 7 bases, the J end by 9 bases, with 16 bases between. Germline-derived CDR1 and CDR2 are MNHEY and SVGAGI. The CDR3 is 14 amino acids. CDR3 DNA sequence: TGTGCCAGCAACGGGGGGGGGTCGGGTTCACCCCTCCACTTT. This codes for CASNGGGSGSPLHF.

The CDR3 sequence: CASSVDRGRAGELFF. DNA for the CDR3: TGTGCCAGCAGTGTGGACAGGGGGCGGGCCGGGGAGCTGTTTTTT. J is TRBJ2-2 and V is TRBV27, with 11 nucleotides matching TRBD1. CDR1 MNHEY and CDR2 SMNVEV come from the germline V gene (reference sequence). The trim removed 5 bases at V and 6 bases at J, leaving 5 bases unmatched. The CDR3 runs to 15 residues.

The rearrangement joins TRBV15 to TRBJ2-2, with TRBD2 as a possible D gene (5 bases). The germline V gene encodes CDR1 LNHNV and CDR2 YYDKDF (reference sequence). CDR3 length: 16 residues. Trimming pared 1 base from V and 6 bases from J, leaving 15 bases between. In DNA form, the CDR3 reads TGTGCCACCAGCAGAGCCACTAGTGGTGGCCCCGGGGAGCTGTTTTTT. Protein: CATSRATSGGPGELFF.

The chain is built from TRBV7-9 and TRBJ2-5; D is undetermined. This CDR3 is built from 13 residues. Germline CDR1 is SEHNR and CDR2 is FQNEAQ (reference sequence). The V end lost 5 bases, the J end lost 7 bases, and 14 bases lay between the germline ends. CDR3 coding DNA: TGTGCCAGCAGCCGGACCGATGGCGGGACCCAGTACTTC. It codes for CASSRTDGGTQYF.

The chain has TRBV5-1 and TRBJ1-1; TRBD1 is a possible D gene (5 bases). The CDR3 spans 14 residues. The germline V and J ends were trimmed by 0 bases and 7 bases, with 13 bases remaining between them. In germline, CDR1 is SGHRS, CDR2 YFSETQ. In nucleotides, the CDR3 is TGCGCCAGCAGCTTGGGTCCAGGGATCGTTGAAGCTTTCTTT. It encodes CASSLGPGIVEAFF.